This entry lists 21 T cell receptor beta chains sequenced from one sample in a study of CD8 T cells in ankylosing spondylitis. TCRdb passed the 5' RACE reads through MiXCR, listing each CDR3 protein once. The repertoire has approximately 150,000 distinct CDR3 sequences, 40% to 50% of them found once; the top ten carry roughly 15%. The sequenced sample consisted of synovial fluid, either unsorted or a sorted T cell fraction (not recorded which). The receptors come from a male donor with ankylosing spondylitis.

The chain uses TRBV12-3 or TRBV12-4 and TRBJ2-3; no definite D call. The CDR3 contains 16 residues. V gave up 3 bases and J gave up 1 base, with 14 bases separating them. This chain's CDR3 is CASSFRVYTGTDTQYF. The CDR3 region has the DNA TGTGCCAGCAGTTTTAGGGTGTACACGGGCACAGATACGCAGTATTTT.

This clonotype has more than one count but fewer than ten. The CDR3 is CASMGRVWEQFF. CDR3 nucleotide sequence: TGTGCCAGCATGGGCAGGGTGTGGGAGCAGTTCTTC. This chain uses TRBV6-2 or TRBV6-3 with TRBJ2-1, with D possibly matching TRBD1 (5 bases). From germline, CDR1 is MNHEY and CDR2 SVGEGT. This CDR3 has 12 residues. V shed 7 bases and J shed 10 bases, with 14 bases lying between them.

There are many counts of this clonotype. The rearrangement links TRBV28 to TRBJ1-5, with 9 bases lining up with TRBD1. V was pared by 6 bases and J by 6 bases, with 15 bases of the junction left unmatched. The CDR3 length is 17 residues. The germline V gene encodes CDR1 MDHEN and CDR2 SYDVKM. The CDR3 spells CASSLPDRGGGGQPQHF. The CDR3 DNA is TGTGCCAGCAGCCTCCCGGACAGGGGTGGGGGGGGTCAGCCCCAGCATTTT. Full variable domain (remainder filled in from reference TRBV28 and TRBJ1-5): DVKVTQSSRYLVKRTGEKVFLECVQDMDHENMFWYRQDPGLGLRLIYFSYDVKMKEKGDIPEGYSVSREKKERFSLILESASTNQTSMYLCASSLPDRGGGGQPQHFGDGTRLSIL.

This sequence joins TRBV6-1 and TRBJ2-3; 8 positions agree with TRBD1. From germline, CDR1 is MNHNS and CDR2 SASEGT. Trimming took 6 bases from V and 0 from J; bases not matched to a gene: 8. This CDR3 comprises 16 residues. CDR3 sequence (DNA): TGTGCCAGCAGAGCTCGGACAGGGACTAGCACAGATACGCAGTATTTT. This codes for CASRARTGTSTDTQYF.

The chain links TRBV5-1 to TRBJ2-7; TRBD1 matches at 9 bases. The CDR3 totals 16 residues. Germline CDR1 reads SGHRS; CDR2 reads YFSETQ. V shed 0 bases and J 7 bases; nucleotides not matched to a gene: 11. The CDR3, as DNA: TGCGCCAGCAGCTTGGCCGGGACAGGGCCGAAAGAGGAGCAGTACTTC. Its protein product is CASSLAGTGPKEEQYF.

The chain joins TRBV20-1 to TRBJ2-1, with D hard to call. Germline CDR1 is DFQATT and CDR2 is SNEGSKA (reference sequence). Deletions cut 5 bases from V and 10 bases from J, with 12 bases between. This CDR3 is built from 11 residues. The CDR3 protein is CSAHWYDEQFF. CDR3 sequence (DNA): TGCAGTGCTCACTGGTATGACGAGCAGTTCTTC.

This clonotype was observed a few times. The V call is TRBV12-3 or TRBV12-4, the J call TRBJ2-3; tentatively, D is TRBD1 or TRBD2 (5 bases each). The CDR3 has 19 amino acids. The V end lost 7 bases, the J end lost 7 bases, and 33 bases lay between the germline ends. The CDR3 loop is CASTTGTRGIREWGYTQYF. The DNA of the CDR3 is TGTGCCAGCACCACGGGAACCAGAGGGATCCGGGAATGGGGCTATACGCAGTATTTT.

The V gene is TRBV12-3 or TRBV12-4, the J gene TRBJ1-2; 10 bases agree with TRBD1. The CDR3 has 15 residues. Trimming removed 2 bases from V and 2 bases from J; junction bases left unmatched: 2. The CDR3 DNA is TGTGCCAGCAGTTTACCGGGACAGGGGAACTATGGCTACACCTTC. Translation gives CASSLPGQGNYGYTF.

This clonotype was seen once. The V call is TRBV7-6, the J call TRBJ1-1, with D perhaps matching TRBD1 (5 bases). Per the germline V gene, CDR1 is SGHVS and CDR2 is FNYEAQ. The V gene lost 0 bases and the J gene lost 5 bases, with 16 bases spanning the gap. The CDR3 is 16 amino acids. CDR3 loop: CASSLARHSGGTEAFF. Here the CDR3 DNA reads TGTGCCAGCAGCTTAGCCCGCCATAGTGGGGGGACTGAAGCTTTCTTT.

This clonotype appeared many times. The rearrangement uses TRBV11-1 and TRBJ2-3; no firm D call. Trimming removed 2 bases from V and 1 base from J, with 7 bases in between. The CDR3 runs 14 residues. Germline CDR1 and CDR2: SGHAT and FQDESV (reference sequence). The CDR3 is CASSLTVRTDTQYF. In DNA, the CDR3 is TGTGCCAGCAGCTTAACGGTTCGCACAGATACGCAGTATTTT. The full variable domain, in which reference TRBV11-1 and TRBJ2-3 provide the parts outside the CDR3, is EAEVAQSPRYKITEKSQAVAFWCDPISGHATLYWYRQILGQGPELLVQFQDESVVDDSQLPKDRFSAERLKGVDSTLKIQPAELGDSAMYLCASSLTVRTDTQYFGPGTRLTVL.

J is TRBJ1-5 and V is TRBV7-2; no definite D call. The CDR3 contains 15 residues. V gave up 2 bases and J gave up 9 bases, with 17 bases separating them. Germline V gives CDR1 SGHTA, CDR2 FQGNSA. The CDR3 is CASSLWTFRRGPQHF. CDR3 DNA sequence: TGTGCCAGCAGCTTATGGACGTTCCGACGGGGGCCCCAGCATTTT.

This clonotype appeared a few times. V and J are TRBV4-3 and TRBJ2-1; the match to TRBD1 covers 8 bases. Trimming removed 0 bases from V and 2 bases from J; junction bases left unmatched: 3. The CDR3 is 16 residues long. Germline V gene sequence: CDR1 LGHNA, CDR2 YSLEER. The CDR3 reads CASSQDGQGAYNEQFF. Here the CDR3 DNA reads TGCGCCAGCAGCCAAGATGGACAGGGAGCCTACAATGAGCAGTTCTTC.

V and J are TRBV4-1 and TRBJ2-1, with D possibly being TRBD2 (5 bases). Per germline, CDR1 MGHRA and CDR2 YSYEKL. V lost 2 bases to trimming and J lost 7 bases, with 12 bases between them. This CDR3 has 14 amino acids. The CDR3 region is CASSQLLPGNEQFF. In DNA form, the CDR3 reads TGCGCCAGCAGCCAATTACTTCCGGGGAATGAGCAGTTCTTC.

J is TRBJ2-7 and V is TRBV27; unclear D gene. Trimming left V 0 bases short and J 3 bases short, with 12 bases between. The CDR3 is 15 amino acids. From germline, CDR1 is MNHEY and CDR2 SMNVEV (reference sequence). The CDR3 protein is CASSLSWQPNYEQYF. In DNA, the CDR3 is TGTGCCAGCAGTTTATCGTGGCAGCCCAACTACGAGCAGTACTTC.

The chain employs TRBV5-1 and TRBJ1-2, with D perhaps matching TRBD1 (6 bases). Deletions cut 3 bases from V and 4 bases from J, with 16 bases between. Germline CDR1 reads SGHRS; CDR2 reads YFSETQ. This CDR3 spans 15 amino acids. CDR3 sequence (DNA): TGCGCCAGCAGCTGGTGGACAGCCCTATCCTATGGCTACACCTTC. Its translation is CASSWWTALSYGYTF.

The V and J genes are TRBV11-2 and TRBJ2-3; D unresolved. There are 12 residues in the CDR3. Germline V gene data show CDR1 as SGHAT and CDR2 as FQNNGV. V was shortened by 8 bases and J by 5 bases, with 11 bases between the two germline ends. CDR3 in DNA: TGTGCCAGCCTGGATCTGGAAGATACGCAGTATTTT. The encoded protein is CASLDLEDTQYF.

The V call is TRBV2, the J call TRBJ2-3, with 9 positions matching TRBD1. Germline assignment: CDR1 SNHLY and CDR2 FYNNEI. The CDR3 length is 13 residues. With 9 bases clipped from V and 4 bases from J, the junction kept 5 bases outside the gene matches. The CDR3 protein is CASEDRGSDTQYF. For the CDR3, the DNA is TGTGCCAGTGAGGACAGGGGTTCAGATACGCAGTATTTT.

The CDR3 nucleotides are TGTGCCACCAGCAGCGGGACTAGCGGCCCCAATGAGCAGTTCTTC. Translation gives CATSSGTSGPNEQFF. The chain joins TRBV15 to TRBJ2-1; 11 nucleotides match TRBD2. The CDR3 contains 15 residues. Unmatched junction bases numbered 4, after V lost 3 bases and J lost 6 bases. Germline loops: CDR1 LNHNV, CDR2 YYDKDF (reference sequence).

This chain connects TRBV5-6 to TRBJ2-1; perhaps TRBD2 as D (6 bases). This CDR3 has 14 amino acids. Germline CDR1 is SGHDT and CDR2 is YYEEEE. V was cut by 4 bases and J by 5 bases, with 13 bases left in between. For the CDR3, the DNA is TGTGCCAGCAGCAGTGGGGGGAGAAACAATGAGCAGTTCTTC. Its protein is CASSSGGRNNEQFF. Complete variable domain (other parts from reference TRBV5-6 and TRBJ2-1): DAGVTQSPTHLIKTRGQQVTLRCSPKSGHDTVSWYQQALGQGPQFIFQYYEEEERQRGNFPDRFSGHQFPNYSSELNVNALLLGDSALYLCASSSGGRNNEQFFGPGTRLTVL.

CDR3 region: CASSDGQGYNEQFF. The CDR3 DNA is TGTGCCAGCAGTGACGGGCAGGGATACAATGAGCAGTTCTTC. V usage is TRBV6-1 and J usage is TRBJ2-1; tentative D call: TRBD1 (5 bases). Germline CDR1 MNHNS, CDR2 SASEGT. The CDR3 extends over 14 amino acids. V lost 3 bases and J lost 4, with 10 bases in between.

This clonotype was seen more than once but under ten times. The chain recombines TRBV20-1 with TRBJ2-7; possible D gene TRBD2, 6 bases. CDR1 DFQATT and CDR2 SNEGSKA come from the germline V gene (reference sequence). CDR3 size: 13 residues. V was shortened by 1 base and J by 2 bases, with 9 bases between the two germline ends. CDR3 amino acids: CSARGTTPYEQYF. For the CDR3, the DNA is TGCAGTGCTAGAGGGACTACCCCCTACGAGCAGTACTTC.